The 22 T cell receptor beta chains reported below all come from one sample, sequenced in a study of cytomegalovirus exposure and HLA in healthy donors. The PCR made use of 60 Vbeta and 13 Jbeta primers. TCRdb keeps only in-frame clones here, not all; method: immunoSEQ multiplex PCR. Its clone listing holds about 88,000 clones. The sample comprised PBMCs. The receptors originated from a girl aged 5-17 years in good health and CMV-seropositive.

The genes are TRBV13 and TRBJ1-1; D not resolved. The CDR3 sequence is 13 residues long. Looked up from germline, CDR1 is PRHDT and CDR2 is FYEKMQ (reference sequence). With 0 bases removed from V and 3 bases from J, the gap between germline ends came to 5 bases. The CDR3 sequence: CASSLGRDTEAFF. The CDR3 DNA is TGTGCCAGCAGCTTAGGGCGTGACACTGAAGCTTTCTTT.

The rearrangement uses TRBV7-9 and TRBJ1-6; D not certain. The germline gives CDR1 SEHNR, CDR2 FQNEAQ (reference sequence). V was trimmed by 0 bases and J by 11 bases, leaving 8 bases between them. The CDR3 is made up of 13 amino acids. The CDR3 bases are TGTGCCAGCAGCTTAGCGAGCGGGGCACCCCTCCACTTT. It codes for CASSLASGAPLHF.

Points on this clone: The junction departs from the called germline gene at one end, perhaps through a read error. This same CDR3 is encoded by further DNA sequences in the sample. This chain connects TRBV4-2 to TRBJ1-6; a possible D gene is TRBD1 (5 bases). In germline, CDR1 is LGHNA, CDR2 YNFKEQ. The CDR3 has 15 amino acids. CDR3 nucleotide sequence: TGTGCCAGCAGCCCCCGGGGGGGGTACAATTCACCCCTACACTTT. Protein: CASSPRGGYNSPLHF.

The chain combines TRBV25-1 with TRBJ1-2; 7 bases are a match to TRBD1. CDR1 and CDR2 from the germline V gene are MGHDK and SYGVNS. CDR3 size: 15 residues. V gave up 3 bases and J gave up 5 bases; unmatched junction bases: 9. CDR3 DNA: TGTGCCAGCAGTGATCGTCAGGGGGTACGGTATGGCTACACCTTC. It specifies CASSDRQGVRYGYTF.

This chain links TRBV5-1 with TRBJ2-7; 8 bases match TRBD1. Per germline, CDR1 SGHRS and CDR2 YFSETQ. CDR3 length: 15 residues. Trimming at V came to 0 bases and at J to 6 bases, leaving 8 bases not matched to a gene. CDR3: CASSLASQGASEQYF. The CDR3 DNA reads as TGCGCCAGCAGCTTGGCGTCGCAGGGGGCTAGCGAGCAGTACTTC.

V gene TRBV2 combines with J gene TRBJ1-1; the D is unclear. Germline lookup yields CDR1 SNHLY and CDR2 FYNNEI. This CDR3 comprises 15 residues. V was pared by 5 bases and J by 6 bases, with 19 bases between. The CDR3: CASSRITAPNPEAFF. DNA for the CDR3: TGTGCCAGCAGTCGGATTACAGCCCCCAATCCTGAAGCTTTCTTT.

The chain uses TRBV18 and TRBJ2-2, with no clear D. Per the germline V gene, CDR1 is KGHSH and CDR2 is LQKENI. This CDR3 is 15 amino acids long. V was shortened by 5 bases and J by 5 bases, with 15 bases between the two germline ends. The CDR3 nucleotides read TGTGCCAGCTCAAGCGCGATAAGAAGGACCGGGGAGCTGTTTTTT. Translating it yields CASSSAIRRTGELFF.

The rearrangement joins TRBV29-1 to TRBJ1-1; D not resolved. This CDR3 region has 13 residues. The germline V gene has CDR1 SQVTM and CDR2 ANQGSEA. Trimming took 5 bases from V and 0 from J, leaving 10 bases between them. The CDR3, as DNA: TGCAGCGTTCTAAATTCGGTGAACACTGAAGCTTTCTTT. Protein: CSVLNSVNTEAFF.

The gene calls are TRBV9 and TRBJ2-1; 8 bases line up with TRBD1. Germline values: CDR1 SGDLS, CDR2 YYNGEE. The CDR3 covers 15 residues. The ends lost 4 bases at V and 4 bases at J; junction bases unmatched: 7. For the CDR3, the DNA is TGTGCCAGCAGCTCAGGGGGCGCATCGTACAATGAGCAGTTCTTC. This encodes CASSSGGASYNEQFF.

The chain recombines TRBV10-3 with TRBJ2-7; the D gene is possibly TRBD1 (6 bases). V was cut by 6 bases and J by 1 base, with 13 bases left in between. The CDR3 consists of 14 residues. Germline assignment: CDR1 ENHRY and CDR2 SYGVKD. The CDR3 DNA sequence: TGTGCCATCAGGGATCTACAGGGTTCCTACGAGCAGTACTTC. Its translation: CAIRDLQGSYEQYF.

This chain uses TRBV4-1 with TRBJ1-2, with unresolved D. Looked up from germline, CDR1 is MGHRA and CDR2 is YSYEKL. Trimming left V 1 base short and J 2 bases short, with 8 bases between. The CDR3 runs 14 residues. In DNA, the CDR3 is TGCGCCAGCAGCCAAGGCGTCACCAACTATGGCTACACCTTC. It translates to CASSQGVTNYGYTF.

V and J are TRBV7-6 and TRBJ1-1; D gene unclear. Per germline, CDR1 SGHVS and CDR2 FNYEAQ. The CDR3 loop spans 14 amino acids. Trimming cost V 5 bases and J 6 bases, with 16 bases left between them. The CDR3 loop is CASSPPLIGAEAFF. The CDR3 DNA follows: TGTGCCAGCAGCCCCCCATTGATCGGGGCTGAAGCTTTCTTT.

The chain carries TRBV4-1 and TRBJ2-7; possible D gene TRBD1, 5 bases. V gave up 1 base and J gave up 12 bases, with 10 bases separating them. CDR1 and CDR2 from the germline V gene are MGHRA and YSYEKL. The CDR3 has 11 residues. This CDR3 is CASSQAGLAYF. The CDR3 DNA reads as TGCGCCAGCAGCCAAGCAGGGTTGGCGTACTTC.

J is TRBJ1-4 and V is TRBV7-6, with 9 bases matching TRBD1. The V segment lost 5 bases and the J segment 5 bases; nucleotides outside the gene matches: 6. There are 15 residues in the CDR3. Germline V gives CDR1 SGHVS, CDR2 FNYEAQ. Here the CDR3 reads CASSPTGGLNEKLFF. CDR3 nucleotides: TGTGCCAGCAGCCCGACAGGGGGTCTAAATGAAAAACTGTTTTTT.

The V call is TRBV4-2, the J call TRBJ1-1; D might be TRBD1 (6 bases). Trimming removed 0 bases at V and 1 base at J, with 12 bases between. The CDR3 is 16 residues long. Germline values: CDR1 LGHNA, CDR2 YNFKEQ. CDR3 DNA: TGTGCCAGCAGCCAAGAAACGGGACACAAGAACACTGAAGCTTTCTTT. Its translation is CASSQETGHKNTEAFF.

The chain carries TRBV4-1 and TRBJ2-7; maybe TRBD2 (6 bases). Germline values: CDR1 MGHRA, CDR2 YSYEKL. Between the trimmed V and J ends, which lost 1 base and 5 bases, there was a span of 18 bases. The CDR3 runs 16 residues. CDR3 in amino acids: CASSQAPAGRGDEQYF. Written as DNA, the CDR3 is TGCGCCAGCAGCCAAGCCCCGGCGGGGAGAGGGGACGAGCAGTACTTC.

This sequence joins TRBV7-2 and TRBJ1-5; no definite D call. V gave up 5 bases and J gave up 2 bases, with 7 bases separating them. Germline lookup yields CDR1 SGHTA and CDR2 FQGNSA. The CDR3 is 13 residues long. CDR3 sequence reads: CASSVRGNQPQHF. The CDR3 DNA sequence: TGTGCCAGCAGCGTACGGGGCAATCAGCCCCAGCATTTT. Supplemented by reference TRBV7-2 and TRBJ1-5, the full variable domain reads GAGVSQSPSNKVTEKGKDVELRCDPISGHTALYWYRQSLGQGLEFLIYFQGNSAPDKSGLPSDRFSAERTGGSVSTLTIQRTQQEDSAVYLCASSVRGNQPQHFGDGTRLSIL.

The gene calls are TRBV6-5 and TRBJ1-2, with D unresolved. Looked up from germline, CDR1 is MNHEY and CDR2 is SVGAGI. The CDR3 totals 14 residues. V was pared by 6 bases and J by 1 base, with 12 bases between. In DNA form, the CDR3 reads TGTGCCAGCAGCCCTTTCAGGAATAACTATGGCTACACCTTC. This codes for CASSPFRNNYGYTF.

V and J are TRBV11-3 and TRBJ2-2, with 14 bases lining up with TRBD2. CDR1 is SGHNT, CDR2 YENEEA, per germline. The CDR3 is 18 amino acids. The J segment lost 0 bases and the V segment lost 5 bases, leaving 5 bases of the junction unmatched. The CDR3 reads CASSQGLAGAANTGELFF. The CDR3 DNA reads TGTGCCAGCAGCCAGGGACTAGCGGGGGCCGCGAACACCGGGGAGCTGTTTTTT.

The genes are TRBV27 and TRBJ2-3; D perhaps matches TRBD1 (5 bases). V was shortened by 6 bases and J by 5 bases, with 15 bases between the two germline ends. CDR3 length: 14 amino acids. Looked up from germline, CDR1 is MNHEY and CDR2 is SMNVEV (reference sequence). The CDR3 nucleotides are TGTGCCAGCAGACTCAAAGGGGTGGGAGATACGCAGTATTTT. Translation gives CASRLKGVGDTQYF.

The rearrangement links TRBV27 to TRBJ2-2; 11 positions match TRBD2. This CDR3 region has 17 residues. Germline CDR1 is MNHEY and CDR2 is SMNVEV (reference sequence). V was pared by 1 base and J by 1 base, with 2 bases of the junction left unmatched. The CDR3 spells CASSLFLAGGNTGELFF. The CDR3 DNA is TGTGCCAGCAGTTTATTCCTAGCGGGGGGGAACACCGGGGAGCTGTTTTTT.

The V call is TRBV6-5, the J call TRBJ2-5, with TRBD2 as a possible D gene (5 bases). Germline V gene data show CDR1 as MNHEY and CDR2 as SVGAGI. V lost 7 bases and J lost 5, with 8 bases in between. CDR3 size: 11 residues. Here the CDR3 reads CASKGGETQYF. In DNA form, the CDR3 reads TGTGCCAGCAAAGGCGGGGAGACCCAGTACTTC.